One T cell receptor beta chain is described in this entry. TCR beta rearrangements were amplified from peripheral blood genomic DNA. The source of the sample is a study of T cell repertoires in aging, cancer and after chemotherapy. Study-level information: Roughly 8.9 million TCR reads were in the whole dataset.

Rearranged V-D-J TRB sequences were amplified with a mixed TRB-A/B primer pool. TCRdb re-derived calls from the multiplex PCR reads in MiXCR, one entry per CDR3 protein. Counted here are 2,000 to 3,000 distinct CDR3 sequences, more than 25% occurring once; the ten biggest clones make up less than 8%. This receptor was identified in a human donor with a solid tumor. The sequencing input was blood.

The CDR3 region has the DNA TGTGCCAGCAGGGATGGACAGAGAGAAGCTTTCTTT. It encodes CASRDGQREAFF. The V gene is TRBV6-1, the J gene TRBJ1-1; a weak D match, TRBD1 (6 bases). V dropped 6 bases and J dropped 8 bases, with 13 bases sitting between them. There are 12 residues in the CDR3. Germline CDR1 is MNHNS and CDR2 is SASEGT.